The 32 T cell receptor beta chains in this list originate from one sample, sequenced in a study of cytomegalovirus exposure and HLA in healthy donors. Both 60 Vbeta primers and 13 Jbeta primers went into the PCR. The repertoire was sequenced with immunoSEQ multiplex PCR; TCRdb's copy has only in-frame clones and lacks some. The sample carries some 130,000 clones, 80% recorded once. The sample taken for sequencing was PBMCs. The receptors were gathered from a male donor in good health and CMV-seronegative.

CDR3 residues: CASSLKSNTEAFF. Written as DNA, the CDR3 is TGCGCCAGCAGCTTGAAGAGTAACACTGAAGCTTTCTTT. The chain links TRBV5-1 to TRBJ1-1; D is undetermined. Germline assignment: CDR1 SGHRS and CDR2 YFSETQ. Trimming took 1 base from V and 2 from J, leaving 6 bases between them. The CDR3 length is 13 residues.

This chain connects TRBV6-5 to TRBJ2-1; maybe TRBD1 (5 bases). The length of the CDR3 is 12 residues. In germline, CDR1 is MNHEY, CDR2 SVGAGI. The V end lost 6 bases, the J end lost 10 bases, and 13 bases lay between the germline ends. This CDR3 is CASRRQAGEQFF. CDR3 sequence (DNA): TGTGCCAGCAGACGCCAGGCAGGGGAGCAGTTCTTC.

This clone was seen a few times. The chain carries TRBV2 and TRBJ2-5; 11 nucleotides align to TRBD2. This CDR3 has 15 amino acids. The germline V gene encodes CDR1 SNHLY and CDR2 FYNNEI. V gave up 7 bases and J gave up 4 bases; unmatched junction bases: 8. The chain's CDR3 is CASTSGGLAAETQYF. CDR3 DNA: TGTGCCAGCACCTCAGGGGGACTAGCGGCAGAGACCCAGTACTTC.

The CDR3 DNA is TGCAGTGCTACTAGCGGGAAGCAGTTCTTC. Its translation: CSATSGKQFF. V usage is TRBV20-1 and J usage is TRBJ2-1; 9 positions agree with TRBD2. The CDR3 has 10 residues. The V gene's germline CDR1 is DFQATT and CDR2 SNEGSKA (reference sequence). V trimming: 4 bases; J trimming: 11 bases; junction bases outside the gene matches: 0.

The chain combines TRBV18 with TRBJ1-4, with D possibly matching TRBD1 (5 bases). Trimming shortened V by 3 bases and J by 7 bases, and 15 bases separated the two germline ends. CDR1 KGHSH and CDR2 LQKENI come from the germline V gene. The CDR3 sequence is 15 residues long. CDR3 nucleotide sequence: TGTGCCAGCTCACCCCCGACAGATCCAGGTGAAAAACTGTTTTTT. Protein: CASSPPTDPGEKLFF.

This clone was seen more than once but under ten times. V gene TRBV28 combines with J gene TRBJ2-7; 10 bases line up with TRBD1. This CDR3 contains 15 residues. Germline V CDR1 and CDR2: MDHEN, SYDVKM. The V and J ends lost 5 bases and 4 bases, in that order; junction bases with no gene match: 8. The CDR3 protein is CASSPEGQGSYEQYF. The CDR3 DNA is TGTGCCAGCAGTCCGGAGGGACAGGGGTCGTACGAGCAGTACTTC.

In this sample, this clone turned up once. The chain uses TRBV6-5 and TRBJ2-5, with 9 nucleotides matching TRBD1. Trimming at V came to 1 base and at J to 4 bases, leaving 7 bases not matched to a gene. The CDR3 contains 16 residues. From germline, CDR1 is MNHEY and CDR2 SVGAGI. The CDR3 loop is CASSYLLGTGLETQYF. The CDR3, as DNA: TGTGCCAGCAGTTACTTACTGGGGACAGGGCTAGAGACCCAGTACTTC.

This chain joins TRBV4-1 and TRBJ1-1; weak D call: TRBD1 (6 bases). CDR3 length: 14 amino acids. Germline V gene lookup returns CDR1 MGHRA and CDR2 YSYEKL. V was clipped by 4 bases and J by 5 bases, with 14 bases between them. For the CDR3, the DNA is TGCGCCAGCAGCCGCGAAGTACAGGGTACTGAAGCTTTCTTT. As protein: CASSREVQGTEAFF.

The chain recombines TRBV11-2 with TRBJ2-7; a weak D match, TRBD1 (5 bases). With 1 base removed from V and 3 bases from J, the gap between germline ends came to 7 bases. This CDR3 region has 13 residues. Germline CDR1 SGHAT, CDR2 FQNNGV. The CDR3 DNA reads TGTGCCAGCAGCTTAGCCAGGGTCTACGAGCAGTACTTC. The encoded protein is CASSLARVYEQYF.

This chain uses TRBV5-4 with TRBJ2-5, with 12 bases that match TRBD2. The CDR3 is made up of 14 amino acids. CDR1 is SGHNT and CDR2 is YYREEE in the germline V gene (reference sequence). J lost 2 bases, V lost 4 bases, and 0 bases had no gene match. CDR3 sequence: CASSTSGGQETQYF. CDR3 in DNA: TGTGCCAGCAGCACTAGCGGGGGGCAAGAGACCCAGTACTTC. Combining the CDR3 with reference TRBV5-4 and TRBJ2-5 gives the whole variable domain ETGVTQSPTHLIKTRGQQVTLRCSSQSGHNTVSWYQQALGQGPQFIFQYYREEENGRGNFPPRFSGLQFPNYSSELNVNALELDDSALYLCASSTSGGQETQYFGPGTRLLVL.

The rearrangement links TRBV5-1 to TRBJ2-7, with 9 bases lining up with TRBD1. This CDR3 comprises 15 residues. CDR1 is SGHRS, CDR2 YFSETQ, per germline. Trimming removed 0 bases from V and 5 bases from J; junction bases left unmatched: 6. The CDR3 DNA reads TGCGCCAGCAGCTTGGCCTGGACAGGGGTCCACGAGCAGTACTTC. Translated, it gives CASSLAWTGVHEQYF.

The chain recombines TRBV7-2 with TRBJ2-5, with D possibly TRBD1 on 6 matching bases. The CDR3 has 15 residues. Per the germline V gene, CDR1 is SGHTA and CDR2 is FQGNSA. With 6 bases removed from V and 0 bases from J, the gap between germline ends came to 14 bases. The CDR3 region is CASSQTGTHQETQYF. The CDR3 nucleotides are TGTGCCAGCAGTCAAACCGGGACACACCAAGAGACCCAGTACTTC.

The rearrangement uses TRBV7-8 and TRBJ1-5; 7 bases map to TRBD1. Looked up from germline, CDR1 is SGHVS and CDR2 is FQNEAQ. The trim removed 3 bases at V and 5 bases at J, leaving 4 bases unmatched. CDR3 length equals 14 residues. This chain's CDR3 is CASSFDRDYQPQHF. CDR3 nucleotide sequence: TGTGCCAGCAGCTTCGACAGGGACTATCAGCCCCAGCATTTT.

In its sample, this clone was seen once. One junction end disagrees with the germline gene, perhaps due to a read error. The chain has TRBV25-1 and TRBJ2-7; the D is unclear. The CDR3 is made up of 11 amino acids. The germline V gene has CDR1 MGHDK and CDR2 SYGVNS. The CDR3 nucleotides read TGTGCCAGCAGTGACTTCTACGAGCAGGACTTC. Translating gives CASSDFYEQDF.

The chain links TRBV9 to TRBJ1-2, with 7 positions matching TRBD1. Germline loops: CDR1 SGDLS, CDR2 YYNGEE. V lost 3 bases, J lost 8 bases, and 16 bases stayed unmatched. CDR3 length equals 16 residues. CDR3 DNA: TGTGCCAGCAGCGGGCTGGGGGACCTAGACAGGGTAGGCTACACCTTC. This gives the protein CASSGLGDLDRVGYTF.

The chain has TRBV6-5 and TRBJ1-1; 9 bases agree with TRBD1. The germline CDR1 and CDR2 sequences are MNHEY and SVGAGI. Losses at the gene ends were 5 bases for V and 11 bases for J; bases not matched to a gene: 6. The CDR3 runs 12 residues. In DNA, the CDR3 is TGTGCCAGCAGTGTACAGGGGGCAAAGGCTTTCTTT. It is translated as CASSVQGAKAFF.

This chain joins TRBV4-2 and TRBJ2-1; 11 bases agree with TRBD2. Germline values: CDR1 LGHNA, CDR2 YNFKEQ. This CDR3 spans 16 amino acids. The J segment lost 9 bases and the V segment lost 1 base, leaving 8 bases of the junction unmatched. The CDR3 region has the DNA TGTGCCAGCAGCCAAGGTGGTAGCGGGGGGGCTGGTGAGCAGTTCTTC. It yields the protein CASSQGGSGGAGEQFF.

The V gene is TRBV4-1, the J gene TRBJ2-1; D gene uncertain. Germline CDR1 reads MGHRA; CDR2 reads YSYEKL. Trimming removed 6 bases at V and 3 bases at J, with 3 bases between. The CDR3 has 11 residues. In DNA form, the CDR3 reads TGCGCCAGCAGGAGCTACAATGAGCAGTTCTTC. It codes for CASRSYNEQFF.

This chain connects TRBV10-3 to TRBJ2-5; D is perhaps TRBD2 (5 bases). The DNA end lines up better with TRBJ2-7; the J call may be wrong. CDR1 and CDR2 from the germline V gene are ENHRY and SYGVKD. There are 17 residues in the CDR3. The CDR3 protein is CAISELGSPSPPYEQYF. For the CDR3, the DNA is TGTGCCATCAGTGAATTGGGGAGTCCCTCCCCTCCTTACGAGCAGTACTTC.

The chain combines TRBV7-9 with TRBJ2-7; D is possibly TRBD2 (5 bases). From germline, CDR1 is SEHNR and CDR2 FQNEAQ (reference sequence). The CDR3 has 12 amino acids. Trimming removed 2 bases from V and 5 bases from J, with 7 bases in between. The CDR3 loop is CASSLSGNEQYF. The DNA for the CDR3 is TGTGCCAGCAGCTTATCGGGGAACGAGCAGTACTTC. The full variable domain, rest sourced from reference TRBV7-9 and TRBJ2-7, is DTGVSQNPRHKITKRGQNVTFRCDPISEHNRLYWYRQTLGQGPEFLTYFQNEAQLEKSRLLSDRFSAERPKGSFSTLEIQRTEQGDSAMYLCASSLSGNEQYFGPGTRLTVT.

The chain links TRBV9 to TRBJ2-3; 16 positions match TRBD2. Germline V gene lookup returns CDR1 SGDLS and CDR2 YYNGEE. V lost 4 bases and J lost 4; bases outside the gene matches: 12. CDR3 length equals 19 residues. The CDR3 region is CASSTEGLAGGPLSDTQYF. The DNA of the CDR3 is TGTGCCAGCAGCACCGAGGGACTAGCGGGGGGGCCTTTATCAGATACGCAGTATTTT.

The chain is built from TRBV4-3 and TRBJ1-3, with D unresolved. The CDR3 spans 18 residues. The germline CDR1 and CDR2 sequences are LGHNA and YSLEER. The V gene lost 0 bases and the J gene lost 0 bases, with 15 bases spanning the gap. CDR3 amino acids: CASSQDPPAADSGNTIYF. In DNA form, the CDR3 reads TGCGCCAGCAGCCAAGATCCCCCGGCCGCGGACTCTGGAAACACCATATATTTT.

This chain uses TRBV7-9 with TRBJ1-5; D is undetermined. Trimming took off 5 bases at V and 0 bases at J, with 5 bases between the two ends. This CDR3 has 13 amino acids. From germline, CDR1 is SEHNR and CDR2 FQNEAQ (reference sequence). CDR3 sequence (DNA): TGTGCCAGCAGCAACTATAGCAATCAGCCCCAGCATTTT. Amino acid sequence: CASSNYSNQPQHF.

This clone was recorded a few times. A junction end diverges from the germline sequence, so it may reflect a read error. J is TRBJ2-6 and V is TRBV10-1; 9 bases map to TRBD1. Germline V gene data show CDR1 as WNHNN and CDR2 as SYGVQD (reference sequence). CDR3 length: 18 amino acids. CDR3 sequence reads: CASSEGQGSRSGANGLTF. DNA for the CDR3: TGCGCCAGCAGTGAGGGACAGGGGAGTAGGTCTGGGGCCAACGGCCTGACTTTC.

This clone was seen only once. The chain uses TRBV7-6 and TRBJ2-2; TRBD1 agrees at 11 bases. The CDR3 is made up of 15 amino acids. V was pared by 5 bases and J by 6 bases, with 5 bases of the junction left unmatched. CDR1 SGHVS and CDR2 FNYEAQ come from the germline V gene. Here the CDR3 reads CASSPRDRGSGELFF. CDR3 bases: TGTGCCAGCAGCCCCCGGGACAGGGGGTCCGGGGAGCTGTTTTTT. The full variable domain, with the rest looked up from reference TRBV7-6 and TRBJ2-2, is GAGVSQSPRYKVTKRGQDVALRCDPISGHVSLYWYRQALGQGPEFLTYFNYEAQQDKSGLPNDRFSAERPEGSISTLTIQRTEQRDSAMYRCASSPRDRGSGELFFGEGSRLTVL.

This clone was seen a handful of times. The CDR3 is CASSKVGTGVPYYEQYF. DNA for the CDR3: TGTGCCAGCAGCAAGGTTGGGACAGGGGTCCCTTACTACGAGCAGTACTTC. The gene calls are TRBV21-1 and TRBJ2-5; TRBD1 is the table's D call, not checked against the DNA. The J call could be wrong; TRBJ2-7 is a better fit for the DNA end. TRBV21-1 is described as a pseudogene. The CDR3 length is 17 residues.

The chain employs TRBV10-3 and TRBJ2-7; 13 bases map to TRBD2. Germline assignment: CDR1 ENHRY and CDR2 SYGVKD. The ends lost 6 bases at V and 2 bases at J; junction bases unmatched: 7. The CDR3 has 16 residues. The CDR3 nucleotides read TGTGCCATCAGCCCAGGACTAGCGGGGGACCCCTACGAGCAGTACTTC. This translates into CAISPGLAGDPYEQYF.

CDR3 in DNA: TGTGCCAGCAGTGACGGGAACGGGGAGCTGTTTTTT. Translation: CASSDGNGELFF. The J gene is TRBJ2-2, the V gene TRBV6-1; D possibly corresponds to TRBD2 (5 bases). Between the trimmed V and J ends, which lost 3 bases and 7 bases, there was a span of 6 bases. In germline, CDR1 is MNHNS, CDR2 SASEGT. This CDR3 spans 12 amino acids.

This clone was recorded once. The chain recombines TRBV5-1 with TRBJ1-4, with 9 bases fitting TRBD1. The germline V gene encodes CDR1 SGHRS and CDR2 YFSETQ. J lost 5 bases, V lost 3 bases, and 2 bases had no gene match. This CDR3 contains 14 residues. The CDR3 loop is CASSYGQGNEKLFF. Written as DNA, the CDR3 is TGCGCCAGCAGCTACGGACAGGGGAATGAAAAACTGTTTTTT.

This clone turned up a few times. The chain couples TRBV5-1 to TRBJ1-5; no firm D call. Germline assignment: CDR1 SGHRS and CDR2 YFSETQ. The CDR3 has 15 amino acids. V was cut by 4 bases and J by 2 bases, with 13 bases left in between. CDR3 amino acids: CASSTGPWGNQPQHF. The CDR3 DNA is TGCGCCAGCAGCACGGGTCCCTGGGGCAATCAGCCCCAGCATTTT.

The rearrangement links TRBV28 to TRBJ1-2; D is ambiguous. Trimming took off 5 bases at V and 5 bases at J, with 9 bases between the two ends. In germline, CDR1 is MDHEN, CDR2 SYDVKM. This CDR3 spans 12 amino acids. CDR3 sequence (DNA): TGTGCCAGCAGTCCGAGGGAGTATGGCTACACCTTC. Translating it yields CASSPREYGYTF.

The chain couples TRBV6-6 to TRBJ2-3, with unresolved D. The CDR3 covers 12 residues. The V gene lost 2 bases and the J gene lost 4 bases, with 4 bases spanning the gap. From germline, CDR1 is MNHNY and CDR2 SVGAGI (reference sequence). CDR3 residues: CASSYEADTQYF. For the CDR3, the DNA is TGTGCCAGCAGTTACGAGGCAGATACGCAGTATTTT.